These T cell receptor beta chains were read from a single sample in a study of blood T cell repertoires in COVID-19. The table came from immunoSEQ multiplex PCR; TCRdb's copy has only in-frame clones and leaves some out. The sample consists of about 34,000 clones, approximately 89% of them appearing once. Sequencing used peripheral blood. Receptors originate from a man in his fifties or sixties with active COVID-19. CDR3s include the opening cysteine and the closing phenylalanine or tryptophan. The order of the fields is clone size, J gene, D gene, V gene, CDR3 protein, CDR3 DNA. A D gene is named only where the DNA matches it firmly. Clone size is shown for a subset of rows, as once, few, many or a class of expanded clone.

- | TRBJ1-1 | - | TRBV5-4 | CASSHETWGENTEAFF | TGTGCCAGCAGCCACGAGACTTGGGGAGAGAACACTGAAGCTTTCTTT
- | TRBJ1-1 | - | TRBV5-4 | CASSLKQGTTEAFF | TGTGCCAGCAGCTTGAAGCAGGGGACAACCGAAGCTTTCTTT
- | TRBJ1-2 | - | TRBV6-5 | CASSYRGHANYGYTF | TGTGCCAGCAGTTACCGGGGACATGCTAACTATGGCTACACCTTC
- | TRBJ1-2 | - | TRBV19 | CAVGGAGGYTF | TGTGCCGTGGGGGGGGCCGGTGGCTACACCTTC
- | TRBJ2-7 | TRBD1 | TRBV27 | CASSLGTGFFYEQYF | TGTGCCAGCAGTTTAGGGACAGGGTTCTTTTACGAGCAGTACTTC
once | TRBJ2-1 | TRBD1 | TRBV5-4 | CASSLAGQGTPSVF | TGTGCCAGCAGCTTGGCGGGACAGGGGACTCCGTCGGTCTTC
few | TRBJ1-6 | - | TRBV4-2 | CASSYKSRDSPLHF | TGTGCCAGCAGCTACAAAAGCAGGGATTCACCCCTCCACTTT
- | TRBJ1-1 | TRBD1 | TRBV18 | CASSPGQGTREAFF | TGTGCCAGCTCACCAGGACAGGGCACTAGGGAAGCTTTCTTT
- | TRBJ2-7 | - | TRBV2 | CASSPFYEQYF | TGTGCCAGCAGTCCGTTCTACGAGCAGTACTTC
- | TRBJ1-6 | - | TRBV11-2 | CASSLVVGGNSPLHF | TGTGCCAGCAGCTTAGTAGTAGGCGGGAATTCACCCCTCCACTTT
- | TRBJ1-5 | TRBD1 | TRBV6-6 | CASSYLAGTGEPQHF | TGTGCCAGCAGTTACCTAGCTGGGACAGGGGAGCCCCAGCATTTT
- | TRBJ2-5 | - | TRBV2 | CASNEARETQYF | TGTGCCAGCAATGAGGCCCGAGAGACCCAGTACTTC
- | TRBJ1-3 | - | TRBV4-1 | CASSQDAISGNTIYF | TGCGCCAGCAGCCAAGATGCGATCTCTGGAAACACCATATATTTT
- | TRBJ2-7 | TRBD2 | TRBV7-2 | CASSSLAGGGHEQYF | TGTGCCAGCAGCTCCTTAGCGGGAGGGGGCCACGAGCAGTACTTC
once | TRBJ2-7 | TRBD1 | TRBV24-1 | CATSDSRGPHEQYF | TGTGCCACCAGTGATTCCAGGGGGCCCCACGAGCAGTACTTC
- | TRBJ2-5 | - | TRBV3-1/TRBV3-2 | CASSSGGSSETQYF | TGTGCCAGCAGCTCCGGGGGTAGCAGCGAGACCCAGTACTTC
- | TRBJ2-1 | - | TRBV28 | CASGPIGGLGASSYNEQFF | TGTGCCAGCGGTCCGATTGGGGGATTGGGGGCGAGCTCCTACAATGAGCAGTTCTTC
- | TRBJ2-5 | TRBD1 | TRBV28 | CASRTGGWETQYF | TGTGCCAGCAGGACAGGGGGCTGGGAGACCCAGTACTTC
- | TRBJ2-6 | - | TRBV27 | CASSLSGPGANVLTF | TGTGCCAGCAGTTTATCGGGCCCTGGGGCCAACGTCCTGACTTTC
- | TRBJ2-1 | - | TRBV11-2 | CASSRGGSIYNEQFF | TGTGCCAGCAGCCGAGGGGGATCAATCTACAATGAGCAGTTCTTC
- | TRBJ2-3 | - | TRBV23-1 | CASSQLGGASSDTQYF | TGCGCCAGCAGTCAATTGGGGGGGGCTAGTTCAGATACGCAGTATTTT
- | TRBJ2-5 | TRBD1 | TRBV2 | CASTRTGGYQETQYF | TGTGCCAGCACCCGGACAGGGGGCTACCAAGAGACCCAGTACTTC
- | TRBJ2-3 | TRBD2 | TRBV7-9 | CASSPAAGEGTDTQYF | TGTGCCAGCAGTCCAGCGGCGGGAGAGGGCACAGATACGCAGTATTTT
- | TRBJ2-1 | - | TRBV2 | CASTGPTSYNEQFF | TGTGCCAGCACGGGTCCGACCTCCTACAATGAGCAGTTCTTC
- | TRBJ2-1 | TRBD1 | TRBV7-6 | CASSLLVDRVANEQFF | TGTGCCAGCAGCTTATTGGTGGACAGGGTAGCAAATGAGCAGTTCTTC
once | TRBJ2-4 | - | TRBV3-1/TRBV3-2 | CASSQVEANGNIQYF | TGTGCCAGCAGCCAAGTAGAAGCAAACGGTAACATTCAGTACTTC
- | TRBJ2-1 | TRBD1 | TRBV4-1 | CASSRFGTGGDNEQFF | TGCGCCAGCAGCCGATTCGGGACAGGGGGAGACAATGAGCAGTTCTTC
- | TRBJ1-1 | TRBD1 | TRBV25-1 | CASSGPTGGTEAFF | TGTGCCAGCAGTGGACCCACAGGGGGCACTGAAGCTTTCTTT
- | TRBJ2-1 | TRBD1 | TRBV28 | CASSETGSYNEQFF | TGTGCCAGCAGTGAGACAGGGAGCTACAATGAGCAGTTCTTC
- | TRBJ2-7 | TRBD1 | TRBV5-1 | CASSFRDRGYEQYF | TGCGCCAGCAGCTTCCGGGACAGGGGCTACGAGCAGTACTTC
few | TRBJ2-1 | TRBD2 | TRBV5-1 | CASSLAGREGPREQFF | TGCGCCAGCAGCTTGGCGGGGCGGGAGGGCCCACGAGAGCAGTTCTTC
- | TRBJ1-1 | - | TRBV4-1 | CASSQDRGMETEAFF | TGCGCCAGCAGCCAAGACCGGGGAATGGAGACTGAAGCTTTCTTT
- | TRBJ1-6 | - | TRBV9 | CASSVRLDNSPLHF | TGTGCCAGCAGCGTTAGATTGGATAATTCACCCCTCCACTTT
- | TRBJ2-2 | - | TRBV14 | CASSQWRDTGELFF | TGTGCCAGCAGCCAATGGAGGGACACCGGGGAGCTGTTTTTT
- | TRBJ2-1 | TRBD2 | TRBV5-4 | CASSLKGLAGDNEQFF | TGTGCCAGCAGCCTTAAAGGACTAGCGGGAGACAATGAGCAGTTCTTC